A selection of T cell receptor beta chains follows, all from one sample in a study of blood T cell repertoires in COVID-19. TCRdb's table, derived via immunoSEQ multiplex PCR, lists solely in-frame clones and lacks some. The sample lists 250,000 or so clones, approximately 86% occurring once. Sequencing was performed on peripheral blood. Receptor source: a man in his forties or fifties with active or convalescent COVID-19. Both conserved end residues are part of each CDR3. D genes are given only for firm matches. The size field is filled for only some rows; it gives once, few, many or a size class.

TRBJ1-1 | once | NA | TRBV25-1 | CASSVDGGVVTEAFF | TGTGCCAGCAGTGTGGATGGGGGGGTCGTCACTGAAGCTTTCTTT
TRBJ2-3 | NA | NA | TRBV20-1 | CSARSVSKQYF | TGCAGTGCTCGATCGGTATCAAAGCAGTATTTT
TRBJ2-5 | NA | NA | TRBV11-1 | CASSPLTGSVEETQYF | TGTGCCAGCAGCCCCCTGACAGGTTCAGTGGAAGAGACCCAGTACTTC
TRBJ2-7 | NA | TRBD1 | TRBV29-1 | CSVSRTGEEQYF | TGCAGCGTTTCTCGCACAGGGGAAGAGCAGTACTTC
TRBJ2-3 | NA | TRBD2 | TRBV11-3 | CASSLDLGLDTQYF | TGTGCCAGCAGCTTAGATCTCGGACTAGACACGCAGTATTTT
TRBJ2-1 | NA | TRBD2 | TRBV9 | CASSVEPSGSYEQFF | TGTGCCAGCAGCGTAGAACCTAGCGGGAGCTATGAGCAGTTCTTC
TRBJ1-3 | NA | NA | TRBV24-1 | CATSPRGDTIYF | TGTGCCACCAGTCCCCGGGGAGACACCATATATTTT
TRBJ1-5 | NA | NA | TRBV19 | CASREQFSNQPQHF | TGTGCCAGTAGGGAACAGTTTAGCAATCAGCCCCAGCATTTT
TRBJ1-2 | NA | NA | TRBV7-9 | CASSQLASGYYGYTF | TGTGCCAGCAGCCAGCTCGCCAGCGGATACTATGGCTACACCTTC
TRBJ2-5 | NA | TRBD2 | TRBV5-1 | CASSLGGRDETQYF | TGCGCCAGCAGCTTGGGAGGGAGGGATGAGACCCAGTACTTC
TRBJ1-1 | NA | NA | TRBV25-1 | CASTKVRGTEAFF | TGTGCCAGTACCAAAGTTCGGGGCACTGAAGCTTTCTTT
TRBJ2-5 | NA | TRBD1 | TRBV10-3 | CAIGKGGAGETQYF | TGTGCCATCGGAAAAGGGGGCGCCGGGGAGACCCAGTACTTC
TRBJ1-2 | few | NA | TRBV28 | CGSFNFYGYTF | TGTGGTTCCTTTAATTTCTATGGCTACACCTTC
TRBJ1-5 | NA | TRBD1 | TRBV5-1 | CATLGQLNQPQHF | TGCGCCACCCTGGGACAGCTCAATCAGCCCCAGCATTTT
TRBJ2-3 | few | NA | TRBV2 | CASKWDSGRTDTQYF | TGTGCCAGCAAGTGGGATAGCGGCCGCACAGATACGCAGTATTTT
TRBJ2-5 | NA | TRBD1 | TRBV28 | CASRDGQGGETQYF | TGTGCCAGCAGGGACGGACAGGGAGGAGAGACCCAGTACTTC
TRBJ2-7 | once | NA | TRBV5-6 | CASSFYHEQYF | TGTGCCAGCAGCTTTTATCACGAGCAGTACTTC
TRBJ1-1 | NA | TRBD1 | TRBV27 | CASTSTGMSTEAFF | TGTGCCAGCACCTCGACAGGGATGAGCACTGAAGCTTTCTTT
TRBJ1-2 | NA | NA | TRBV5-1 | CASSLGQFSYYGYTF | TGCGCCAGCAGCCTGGGGCAATTTTCGTACTATGGCTACACCTTC
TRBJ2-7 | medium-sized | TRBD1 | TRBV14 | CASSRGQGAYEQYF | TGTGCCAGCAGCCGAGGACAGGGGGCCTACGAGCAGTACTTC
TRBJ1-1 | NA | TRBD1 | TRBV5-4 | CASSLPGTVENTEAFF | TGTGCCAGCAGCTTACCTGGGACAGTGGAGAACACTGAAGCTTTCTTT
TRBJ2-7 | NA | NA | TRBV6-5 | CASSLGVGTYEQYF | TGTGCCAGCAGTTTAGGGGTCGGAACCTACGAGCAGTACTTC
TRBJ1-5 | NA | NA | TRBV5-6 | CASSTGGNQPQHF | TGTGCCAGCAGCACGGGGGGGAATCAGCCCCAGCATTTT
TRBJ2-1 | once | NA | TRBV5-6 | CASSYRDNLRRDEQFF | TGTGCCAGCAGCTACCGGGACAACCTTAGGCGGGATGAGCAGTTCTTC
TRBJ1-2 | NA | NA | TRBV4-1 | CASSQDLGQDHTF | TGCGCCAGCAGCCAAGACCTGGGGCAGGATCACACCTTC
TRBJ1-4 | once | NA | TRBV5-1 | CASSSEGPNEKLFF | TGCGCCAGCAGCTCGGAGGGACCTAATGAAAAACTGTTTTTT
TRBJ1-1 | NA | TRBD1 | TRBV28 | CASRGQGKAFF | TGTGCCAGCAGGGGACAGGGGAAAGCTTTCTTT
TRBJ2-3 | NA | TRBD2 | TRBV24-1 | CATSDFGGGADTQYF | TGTGCCACCAGTGATTTCGGCGGGGGAGCAGATACGCAGTATTTT
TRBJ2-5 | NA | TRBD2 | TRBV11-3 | CASSLDPGLAALRGTQYF | TGTGCCAGCAGCTTAGACCCGGGACTAGCGGCCCTTAGGGGGACCCAGTACTTC
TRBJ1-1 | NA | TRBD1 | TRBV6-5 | CASRKTGGGSEAFF | TGTGCCAGCAGAAAAACAGGGGGCGGCTCTGAAGCTTTCTTT
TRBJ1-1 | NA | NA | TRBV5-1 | CASSFQGMNTEAFF | TGCGCCAGCAGCTTCCAGGGGATGAACACTGAAGCTTTCTTT
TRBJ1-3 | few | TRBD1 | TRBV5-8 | CASSFLTGGNTIYF | TGTGCCAGCAGCTTTTTGACAGGGGGAAACACCATATATTTT
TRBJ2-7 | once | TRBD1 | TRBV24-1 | CATSDPRQGSSYEQYF | TGTGCCACCAGTGACCCACGACAGGGGAGCTCCTACGAGCAGTACTTC
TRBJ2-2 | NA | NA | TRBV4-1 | CASSQDLVRQKLFF | TGCGCCAGCAGCCAAGACCTAGTCCGGCAAAAGCTGTTTTTT
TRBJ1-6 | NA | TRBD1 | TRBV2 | CASRQGAAGSSPLHF | TGTGCCAGCAGACAGGGGGCGGCTGGGTCTTCACCCCTCCACTTT
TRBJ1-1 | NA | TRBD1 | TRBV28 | CASSPGGGTEAFF | TGTGCCAGCAGCCCAGGGGGCGGAACTGAAGCTTTCTTT
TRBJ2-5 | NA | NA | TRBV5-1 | CASSPGAQETQYF | TGCGCCAGCAGCCCTGGAGCCCAAGAGACCCAGTACTTC
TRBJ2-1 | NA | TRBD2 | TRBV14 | CASSRLAGGFYNEQFF | TGTGCCAGCAGCCGCCTAGCGGGGGGGTTCTACAATGAGCAGTTCTTC
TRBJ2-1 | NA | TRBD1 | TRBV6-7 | CASTHPGQGPSYNEQFF | TGTGCCAGCACCCACCCGGGACAGGGGCCCTCCTACAATGAGCAGTTCTTC
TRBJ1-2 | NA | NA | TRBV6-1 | CASSAVGGGGGYTF | TGTGCCAGCAGTGCGGTGGGGGGAGGAGGGGGCTACACCTTC
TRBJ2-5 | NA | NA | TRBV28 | CASSVSGPGSGTQYF | TGTGCCAGCAGTGTGTCTGGGCCCGGCAGCGGGACCCAGTACTTC
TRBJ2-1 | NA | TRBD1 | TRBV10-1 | CASTATGGEQFF | TGCGCCAGCACCGCGACAGGGGGCGAGCAGTTCTTC
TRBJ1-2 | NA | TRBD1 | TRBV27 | CASLGQGETGNYGYTF | TGTGCCAGCCTTGGACAGGGCGAGACGGGAAACTATGGCTACACCTTC
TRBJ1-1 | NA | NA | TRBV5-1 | CASSMTTLNTEAFF | TGCGCCAGCAGCATGACAACACTGAACACTGAAGCTTTCTTT
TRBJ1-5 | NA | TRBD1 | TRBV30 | CAWSVLGGGGQPQHF | TGTGCCTGGAGTGTACTTGGAGGGGGCGGGCAGCCCCAGCATTTT
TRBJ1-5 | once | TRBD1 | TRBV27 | CASSLSTGGHEPQHF | TGTGCCAGCAGTTTATCTACAGGGGGCCATGAGCCCCAGCATTTT